This T cell receptor (beta chain) was recovered during a study of cytomegalovirus exposure and HLA in healthy donors. The CDR3 covers 14 residues. Trimming stripped 0 bases from V and 0 bases from J, with 7 bases between. Germline V CDR1 and CDR2: SGDLS, YYNGEE. The primer mix had 60 Vbeta and 13 Jbeta primers. In the authors' workflow: An analysis that came later counted roughly 80 million unique TCR beta chains, roughly 11 million shared. Clones were sequenced by immunoSEQ multiplex PCR, and TCRdb holds only the in-frame ones, with some missing. V and J calls and clone size are those listed in that table; D and trimming were worked out from the DNA. The data show 130,000 or so clones, roughly four fifths seen once.

Sequencing was carried out using PBMCs. The rearrangement uses TRBV9 and TRBJ2-7; a possible D gene is TRBD1 (5 bases). The receptor was derived from a man younger than 35 in good health and CMV-seropositive. CDR3 in DNA: TGTGCCAGCAGCGTAGGACAGAGCTCCTACGAGCAGTACTTC. Translating gives CASSVGQSSYEQYF.